This TCR beta chain was sequenced in a study of beta chain features in type 1 diabetes (dated by TCRdb to between 2017 and 2018). Some background on the complete study: Mean age, gender distribution, total cell number and subset yield were not different between patients and healthy donors. A total of roughly 100 million sorted cells were examined across all samples, and RNA yield correlated strongly with the number of cells per subset. The study compared the TCRB repertoires of sorted circulating CD4+ T cell subsets in recently diagnosed type 1 diabetes patients with those in matched healthy donors. Regulatory and stem cell-like memory subsets were obtained from only 8 patients and roughly eight healthy donors, while naive and central memory subsets were obtained from all 30 or so donors. Overall study outcomes, separate from this receptor: Naive, central memory and regulatory TCRB repertoires appeared more similar among patients than among healthy donors. Sequencing cDNA rather than genomic DNA could over-represent highly expressing activated cells, although activation and CD3 levels did not differ between groups. Patients with type 1 diabetes made fewer insertions and deleted more nucleotides at VDJ recombination sites, implying thymic rearrangement abnormalities. In all four CD4+ subsets, TCRB CDR3 length was moderately but significantly shorter in type 1 diabetes patients. Because small numbers of individuals were included in the HLA sub-analyses, any influence of HLA type on TCRB rearrangement was left unresolved. PCR might favor shorter templates, but patient and control samples were amplified and corrected together, so any skew would affect both groups equally.

From each donor, a single peripheral blood sample of about 120 mL on average was drawn into heparinised tubes. Using a panel that included CD45RO, CCR7, CD25, CD127, CD95 and CD27, naive, central memory, regulatory and stem cell-like memory CD4+ T cells were sorted on a BD FACSAria II. All sorted populations exceeded 95% purity. PBMCs were separated immediately by Lymphoprep density gradient centrifugation and were stained directly, without being cultured. To minimize batch effects, samples were stained and sorted in pairs, one healthy donor with one patient per experiment. All of the isolated RNA was reverse transcribed with the High Capacity cDNA Reverse Transcription Kit, so expressed TCRB transcripts were sequenced. Deep immunoSEQ sequencing was performed on naive, central memory and regulatory T cell samples, with an average of roughly 3.3 million total reads per sample. Sorted cells were lysed in RLT buffer, and RNA was extracted using DNase-treated RNeasy Micro or Mini kits according to cell number. To prevent cross-contamination, every cell subset was processed on its own, while patient and healthy donor samples were processed together. TCRB sequences were amplified from cDNA with the immunoSEQ multiplex PCR, producing 87-bp fragments spanning the CDR3 region. Sequencing of the amplicons was performed on the Illumina HiSeq platform. On the study's bioinformatics: Synthetic template baselines were used to correct PCR bias computationally, reads within Hamming distance 2 were collapsed, and singletons that could not be merged were discarded. Reads were aligned to IMGT to assign V, D and J genes, CDR3 length, and insertions or deletions at six rearrangement sites. Within each subset, clonotype counts were normalized to sorted cell number, after which true diversity and Gini coefficients were computed with the tcR R package. Repertoire sharing was quantified using the overlap coefficient calculated on TCRB nucleotide sequences. TCRdb holds this immuneACCESS table with in-frame rearrangements only. Some clones are missing; in checked studies, unresolved V genes explain under half, and the rest has no known cause. The DNA was the basis for D and trimming; V, J and clone size are from that table. This sample gives hundreds of thousands of clones in total; approximately 9.7% of them show up just once. Of the sample, about 1% is held by the ten largest clones.

After removal of 6 bases from V and 4 bases from J, the junction retains 10 bases not matched to a gene. Sequences SQVTM (CDR1) and ANQGSEA (CDR2) are obtained from the germline V gene. Its CDR3 holds 16 amino acids, cysteine through phenylalanine. Solely the CDR3 DNA is kept, with 48 bases framed from the first base. In this sample, this clone turned up a few times. The specificity of this receptor is unknown. There are no base qualities to consult, and no much larger clone falls within one base. The chain joins TRBV29-1 to TRBJ2-5, with 14 bases in between that match TRBD2. The sequence was obtained from a man aged 30-40 years with type 1 diabetes. Sample: central memory CD4+ T cells from blood. Here is the DNA: TGCAGCGTAGCCGGACTAGCGGGGGGCAGGGGAGAGACCCAGTACTTC. This yields the protein CSVAGLAGGRGETQYF. The CDR3, completed at both ends by the reference TRBV29-1 and TRBJ2-5 genes, gives the full variable domain SAVISQKPSRDICQRGTSLTIQCQVDSQVTMMFWYRQQPGQSLTLIATANQGSEATYESGFVIDKFPISRPNLTFSTLTVSNMSPEDSSIYLCSVAGLAGGRGETQYFGPGTRLLVL.